The present T cell receptor beta chain was sequenced within a study of molecular identifiers for immune sequencing clone quantification. This clonotype appeared a few times. The antigen is not known. TCRdb recomputed calls from the PCR reads with MiXCR, one row per CDR3 protein. The repertoire consists of about 98,000 distinct CDR3 sequences, with less than 35% occurring once and the leading ten covering about 9.7%. Study findings and constraints: Among effectors, clones above 20 RNA copies held over 98% of molecules; among naive cells, under 1%.

The source is a human donor in good health. Some libraries in this study had Jurkat cell RNA spiked in. Material: naive CD8+ T cells from blood, with Jurkat cell RNA spiked in. The subset: FACS-sorted CD8+CD4-CCR7+CD45RA+ naive T cells.

CDR3 in DNA: TGTGCCAGCAGGGCCGGTGAAAAACTGTTTTTT. Translating it yields CASRAGEKLFF. The V and J genes are TRBV28 and TRBJ1-4; D is unclear. The germline gives CDR1 MDHEN, CDR2 SYDVKM. The CDR3 spans 11 residues. V lost 6 bases to trimming and J lost 7 bases, with 6 bases between them.